This is a list of T cell receptor beta chains from one sample in a study of low-dose radiotherapy and immunotherapy resistance in tumors. TCRdb redid the calling of the reads with MiXCR, one entry per CDR3 protein. This table has approximately 45,000 distinct CDR3 sequences, 25% appearing once. The material sequenced was PBMCs, taken after low-dose radiotherapy plus immunotherapy. The receptors were gathered from a male donor with prostate cancer. The CDR3 runs from the conserved cysteine through the conserved F or W. Clone size is stated in some rows and not others, as once, few, many or a class when expanded.

clone size,V gene,J gene,CDR3 protein
many,TRBV6-6,TRBJ2-1,CASSYVQRRDGNEQFF
many,TRBV11-1,TRBJ2-7,CASSLDFGTGIHEQYF
NA,TRBV7-9,TRBJ2-5,CASSIRATQETQYF
many,TRBV19,TRBJ2-1,CATRQDRSSYNEQFF
NA,TRBV6-6,TRBJ2-7,CASRTSGSLYEQYF
many,TRBV11-2,TRBJ2-7,CASSPQVGPWEEQYF
NA,TRBV28,TRBJ2-7,CASGASSYEQYF
many,TRBV9,TRBJ2-2,CASSRQGNTGELFF
NA,TRBV6-5,TRBJ2-7,CASSPDGLLYEQYF
NA,TRBV28,TRBJ2-1,CASSRLGRRFF
many,TRBV7-9,TRBJ1-2,CASSPITTGQDYGYTF
many,TRBV29-1,TRBJ2-2,CSVHREKSGELFF
many,TRBV19,TRBJ2-4,CASSPLAGGGRGNIQYF
many,TRBV9,TRBJ2-1,CASSVGGSGRAGDEQFF
many,TRBV29-1,TRBJ1-4,CSVSQVGNRAEKLFF
many,TRBV20-1,TRBJ2-5,CSARDRETQYF
many,TRBV5-1,TRBJ2-1,CASSSQGLEFF
many,TRBV28,TRBJ2-7,CASSRQGASYEQYF
many,TRBV6-1,TRBJ2-2,CASSEVEGRYTGELFF
once,TRBV5-1,TRBJ2-2,CASSLGQQTGELFFF
many,TRBV2,TRBJ2-7,CASSTTGAAEQYF
NA,TRBV7-9,TRBJ2-5,CASSSFPRDRKETQYF
many,TRBV29-1,TRBJ2-3,CSVVRQGGTDTQYF
once,TRBV6-1,TRBJ2-2,CASSLAGGHGELFFFFF
few,TRBV10-3,TRBJ2-2,CAMGAGAGELFF
few,TRBV10-3,TRBJ1-2,CAISQTGENGYTF
many,TRBV5-6,TRBJ1-2,CASSPGQIYGYTF
many,TRBV29-1,TRBJ2-3,CSVGQGRTDTQYF
many,TRBV20-1,TRBJ2-7,CSALRTSGIYEQYF
few,TRBV20-1,TRBJ1-1,CSAKMSGGRGMNTEAFF
many,TRBV12-3/TRBV12-4,TRBJ2-1,CASSLGGRKEQFF
many,TRBV20-1,TRBJ2-7,CSARARRERGQYF
many,TRBV5-6,TRBJ2-3,CASSLAAGDTQYF
many,TRBV6-5,TRBJ1-5,CASSTSQGQPQHF
NA,TRBV6-5,TRBJ2-7,CASSYRPGGPAYEQYF
many,TRBV19,TRBJ1-1,CASSFRQGARTEAFF
many,TRBV12-5,TRBJ2-1,CASGLGMTSLEPPEQFF
many,TRBV28,TRBJ2-7,CASSLLSGNSYEQYF
many,TRBV12-3/TRBV12-4,TRBJ2-1,CASIPLQREGDEQFF
NA,TRBV10-3,TRBJ2-7,CAISGTESYEQYF